Given below is one T cell receptor (beta chain) in context. The antigen remains undetermined. The data belong to a study of long-term antiretroviral therapy in people with HIV. Study-level information: The oldest specimens predate the 2015 immediate-ART recommendation by about a decade. Points from the study as a whole: Clonotypes expanded prior to ART showed repertoire dominance at all sampled time points. HIV repertoires showed narrower CDR3 length ranges than controls.

V gave up 1 base and J gave up 2 bases; unmatched junction bases: 11. The CDR3 loop spans 18 amino acids. The germline gives CDR1 SEHNR, CDR2 FQNEAQ (reference sequence). Version v3.0 of the immunoSEQ assay ran at survey level. Profiling relied on immunoSEQ multiplex PCR, and the TCRdb table lists in-frame clones only, not all of them. The sample includes some 27,000 clones, around three quarters of them seen just once. The TCR sequence derives from a man aged 25 to 40 with HIV. The chain has TRBV7-9 and TRBJ2-1; 7 nucleotides align to TRBD2. Source: unsorted PBMCs, taken 2.1 years after starting antiretroviral therapy. The CDR3 DNA follows: TGTGCCAGCAGCTTAGGACCGAATCTAGCGGCTACCTACAATGAGCAGTTCTTC. It yields the protein CASSLGPNLAATYNEQFF.